Relative to its sample, the clone carrying this T cell receptor beta chain is medium-sized. The target antigen is unknown. Full-length variable regions came from constant-region reverse primers plus semi-nested Nested Universal Primer A PCR. TCRdb itself ran the 5' RACE reads through MiXCR, one entry per CDR3 protein. The sample gives approximately 5,700 distinct CDR3 sequences, approximately 31% of which show up once; approximately 5.8% is in the top ten. Naive CD4+ cells had CD25+ Tregs removed. General observations from the study: Tumor memory CD4+ T cell TCR gene usage clustered with blood and lymph node memory CD4+ cells and lymph node naive CD4+ cells.

The germline CDR1 and CDR2 sequences are DFQATT and SNEGSKA (reference sequence). J gave up 0 bases and V 4 bases, and 7 bases lay outside the gene matches. This CDR3 contains 15 residues. The V gene is TRBV20-1, the J gene TRBJ2-5; 8 positions agree with TRBD1. Material for sequencing was naive CD4+ T cells sorted from a lymph node. The subset is: naive CD4+ T cells, CD4+CD45RA+CD25-. The TCR sequence derives from a female donor with breast cancer. CDR3 DNA sequence: TGCAGTGCTACCGCGGGACAGGACAACCAAGAGACCCAGTACTTC. Residues: CSATAGQDNQETQYF.